The 25 T cell receptor gamma chains below were found in one sample sequenced in a study of Vδ1+ human thymocytes. Points from the study as a whole: Thymic TRG and TRD repertoires appeared highly polyclonal, with Gaussian CDR3 length distributions.

RNA was extracted from the cells and then reverse transcribed. Multiplex PCR used pooled V-gene forward primers and a constant-region reverse primer to amplify CDR3s. TCRdb re-called the multiplex PCR reads through CATT. In the table there are 36,000 or so gamma-chain clones, roughly 21% of which are singletons. These TCRs' antigens remain unknown. The sequenced sample was Vdelta1+ gamma-delta thymocytes from the thymus. Stated subset: FACS-sorted CD3+ TCRalphabeta- TCRVdelta1+ TCRVdelta2- thymocytes. The source is a girl in the first two years of life who had congenital heart surgery.

The chain is built from TRGV3 and TRGJ1 or TRGJ2. CDR3 size: 15 residues. Per germline, CDR1 VTNTFY and CDR2 YDVSTARD (reference sequence). V lost 2 bases and J lost 0; bases outside the gene matches: 7. The CDR3 loop reads CATWDTQSNYYKKLF. In DNA form, the CDR3 reads TGTGCCACCTGGGACACGCAGTCGAATTATTATAAGAAACTCTTT.

This clone is labeled medium-sized. At the DNA level, this CDR3 is encoded by other sequences in the same sample as well. The V gene is TRGV9, the J gene TRGJ1 or TRGJ2. This CDR3 has 12 residues. Germline V gene data show CDR1 as GITISATS and CDR2 as ISYDGTV (reference sequence). Trimming removed 0 bases from V and 7 bases from J; junction bases left unmatched: 3. In DNA form, the CDR3 reads TGTGCCTTGTGGGAGGTGCCCTATAAGAAACTCTTT. This encodes CALWEVPYKKLF.

V gene TRGV2 combines with J gene TRGJ1 or TRGJ2. The CDR3 has 13 amino acids. From germline, CDR1 is EGSNGY and CDR2 YDSYNSKV. V dropped 0 bases and J dropped 8; count of bases not matched to a gene: 7. CDR3 sequence (DNA): TGTGCCACCTGGGACGGGTCTTGGGATAAGAAACTCTTT. Translated, it gives CATWDGSWDKKLF.

For this clone: A clone one base away is much larger, so this may be a read error. This sample includes further DNA sequences coding for the same CDR3. The J gene is TRGJP2, the V gene TRGV4. After removal of 4 bases from V and 2 bases from J, the junction contained 4 bases not matched to a gene. CDR3 size: 14 residues. Germline V gene lookup returns CDR1 EGSTGY and CDR2 YDSYTSSV. The CDR3 DNA is TGTGCCACCTGGGAGGGGAGTAGTGATTGGATCAAGACGTTT. It translates to CATWEGSSDWIKTF.

The chain employs TRGV9 and TRGJ1 or TRGJ2. The V and J ends lost 4 bases and 9 bases, in that order; junction bases with no gene match: 9. CDR3 length: 12 residues. Per germline, CDR1 GITISATS and CDR2 ISYDGTV (reference sequence). CDR3 sequence: CALWDYVRKKLF. CDR3 coding DNA: TGTGCCTTGTGGGACTATGTGCGTAAGAAACTCTTT.

The V call is TRGV5, the J call TRGJP2. V lost 6 bases and J lost 3; bases outside the gene matches: 7. This CDR3 comprises 14 residues. In germline, CDR1 is VINAFY, CDR2 YDVSNSKD. CDR3 in amino acids: CATWRSGSDWIKTF. The CDR3 DNA sequence: TGTGCCACCTGGAGAAGTGGTAGTGATTGGATCAAGACGTTT.

This clone came up a few times. The sample contains more than one DNA sequence encoding this CDR3. This chain connects TRGV3 to TRGJP2. After removal of 1 base from V and 3 bases from J, the junction contained 2 bases not matched to a gene. Germline CDR1 is VTNTFY and CDR2 is YDVSTARD (reference sequence). This CDR3 is 14 amino acids long. CDR3 bases: TGTGCCACCTGGGACAGCCGTAGTGATTGGATCAAGACGTTT. This codes for CATWDSRSDWIKTF.

This chain joins TRGV3 and TRGJ1 or TRGJ2. Germline trimming cut 3 bases from V and 2 bases from J; bases unmatched to any gene: 7. The length of the CDR3 is 14 residues. Germline V gene sequence: CDR1 VTNTFY, CDR2 YDVSTARD (reference sequence). The CDR3 loop is CATWDGAHYYKKLF. In nucleotides, the CDR3 is TGTGCCACCTGGGACGGAGCTCATTATTATAAGAAACTCTTT.

V is TRGV3 and J is TRGJ1 or TRGJ2. The V gene's germline CDR1 is VTNTFY and CDR2 YDVSTARD (reference sequence). V was pared by 6 bases and J by 5 bases, with 13 bases of the junction left unmatched. The CDR3 consists of 14 residues. The CDR3 coding sequence is TGTGCCACCTGGCACCTAGGCCGGCATTATAAGAAACTCTTT. Encoded protein: CATWHLGRHYKKLF.

For this clone: A read error is possible here, since a much larger clone lies one base away. The sample has other DNA sequences that encode this CDR3 too. The chain recombines TRGV9 with TRGJ1 or TRGJ2. The CDR3 length is 14 residues. The germline V gene encodes CDR1 GITISATS and CDR2 ISYDGTV (reference sequence). After removal of 0 bases from V and 1 base from J, the junction contained 3 bases not matched to a gene. CDR3 bases: TGTGCCTTGTGGGAGGTGCCTAATTATTATAAGAAACTCTTT. Translating it yields CALWEVPNYYKKLF.

Remarks on this clone: A much larger clone lies a single base off, so this may be a read error. Other DNA variants within this sample encode the same CDR3. V is TRGV2 and J is TRGJ1 or TRGJ2. This CDR3 is built from 12 residues. Per germline, CDR1 EGSNGY and CDR2 YDSYNSKV. DNA of the CDR3: TGTGCCACCTGGGGCGGGCGGTATAAGAAACTCTTT. Translating it yields CATWGGRYKKLF.

This clone has a handful of counts. The rearrangement links TRGV4 to TRGJ1 or TRGJ2. J was trimmed by 10 bases and V by 6 bases; bases with no gene match: 12. Germline V gene sequence: CDR1 EGSTGY, CDR2 YDSYTSSV. The length of the CDR3 is 12 residues. CDR3 sequence reads: CATWNQGWKKLF. The DNA for the CDR3 is TGTGCCACCTGGAACCAGGGCTGGAAGAAACTCTTT.

This clone was seen a few times. The chain couples TRGV2 to TRGJP2. CDR3 size: 17 residues. Trimming at V came to 9 bases and at J to 5 bases, leaving 21 bases not matched to a gene. The germline V gene has CDR1 EGSNGY and CDR2 YDSYNSKV. The CDR3 DNA reads TGTGCCACCCCCCGAAGCATAGGGAGTCGGAGTGATTGGATCAAGACGTTT. Amino acids: CATPRSIGSRSDWIKTF.

There are a few counts of this clone. Being one base from a much bigger clone, this may be a read error. Other DNA variants within this sample encode the same CDR3. The J gene is TRGJ1 or TRGJ2, the V gene TRGV8. This CDR3 comprises 13 residues. Germline V lookup: CDR1 VENAVY, CDR2 YDSYNSRV. V shed 4 bases, J shed 1 base, and the junction held 4 bases outside the gene matches. The CDR3 reads CATWDTNYYKKLF. CDR3 coding DNA: TGTGCCACCTGGGACACTAATTATTATAAGAAACTCTTT.

This clone appeared a few times. The chain recombines TRGV2 with TRGJP2. This CDR3 spans 14 amino acids. Germline V gene sequence: CDR1 EGSNGY, CDR2 YDSYNSKV. With 0 bases clipped from V and 6 bases from J, the junction kept 4 bases outside the gene matches. The CDR3: CATWDGLCDWIKTF. CDR3 sequence (DNA): TGTGCCACCTGGGACGGGCTTTGTGATTGGATCAAGACGTTT.

Regarding this clone: A much bigger clone sits one base away, suggesting this may be a read error. This CDR3 is also generated by other DNA sequences in the sample. V is TRGV2 and J is TRGJ1 or TRGJ2. The length of the CDR3 is 11 residues. Trimming took 1 base from V and 12 from J; bases not matched to a gene: 6. The V gene's germline CDR1 is EGSNGY and CDR2 YDSYNSKV. CDR3 protein: CATWDGRGKLF. CDR3 nucleotides: TGTGCCACCTGGGACGGCCGGGGGAAACTCTTT.

The chain combines TRGV2 with TRGJ1 or TRGJ2. The CDR3 consists of 14 residues. The germline CDR1 and CDR2 sequences are EGSNGY and YDSYNSKV. After removal of 0 bases from V and 2 bases from J, the junction contained 4 bases not matched to a gene. CDR3 nucleotides: TGTGCCACCTGGGACGGGAACCATTATTATAAGAAACTCTTT. Encoded protein: CATWDGNHYYKKLF.

This clone was counted a few times. Compared with germline, one end of the junction differs, possibly owing to a read error. V and J are TRGV4 and TRGJ1 or TRGJ2. CDR1 is EGSTGY, CDR2 YDSYTSSV, per germline. The CDR3 is 13 residues long. The CDR3 coding sequence is TGTGCCGCCTGGGATGGGCCAGGGGATAAGAAACTCTTT. It translates to CAAWDGPGDKKLF.

The V gene is TRGV4, the J gene TRGJP2. The CDR3 runs to 14 residues. CDR1 is EGSTGY and CDR2 is YDSYTSSV in the germline V gene. V gave up 6 bases and J gave up 2 bases; unmatched junction bases: 6. CDR3 in DNA: TGTGCCACCTGGACGGTCAGTAGTGATTGGATCAAGACGTTT. Protein sequence: CATWTVSSDWIKTF.

A note on this clone: At the DNA level, this CDR3 is encoded by other sequences in the same sample as well. This rearrangement joins TRGV3 to TRGJP2. Germline-derived CDR1 and CDR2 are VTNTFY and YDVSTARD (reference sequence). This CDR3 has 16 amino acids. V lost 0 bases and J lost 1; bases outside the gene matches: 5. The CDR3 DNA is TGTGCCACCTGGGACAGGCCCGGTAGTAGTGATTGGATCAAGACGTTT. Its translation is CATWDRPGSSDWIKTF.

The rearrangement links TRGV9 to TRGJP. The CDR3 has 17 amino acids. V was pared by 5 bases and J by 6 bases, with 10 bases of the junction left unmatched. CDR1 GITISATS and CDR2 ISYDGTV come from the germline V gene (reference sequence). This chain's CDR3 is CALWAALGELGKKIKVF. CDR3 DNA: TGTGCCTTGTGGGCCGCACTCGGAGAGTTGGGCAAAAAAATCAAGGTATTT.

Comment on this clone: Other DNA sequences within the sample encode an identical CDR3. The chain joins TRGV2 to TRGJP2. Germline-derived CDR1 and CDR2 are EGSNGY and YDSYNSKV. Unmatched junction bases numbered 9, after V lost 3 bases and J lost 2 bases. This CDR3 has 16 amino acids. CDR3 region: CATWDPRGSSDWIKTF. The CDR3 DNA reads as TGTGCCACCTGGGACCCACGGGGGAGTAGTGATTGGATCAAGACGTTT.

A few counts support this clone. The J gene is TRGJ1 or TRGJ2, the V gene TRGV9. CDR3 length equals 13 residues. The V and J ends lost 3 bases and 2 bases, in that order; junction bases with no gene match: 4. CDR1 GITISATS and CDR2 ISYDGTV come from the germline V gene (reference sequence). CDR3 nucleotides: TGTGCCTTGTGGGAGACCGATTATTATAAGAAACTCTTT. Protein product: CALWETDYYKKLF.

This clone has a handful of counts. The V gene is TRGV2, the J gene TRGJP2. The germline V gene encodes CDR1 EGSNGY and CDR2 YDSYNSKV. V lost 2 bases, J lost 8 bases, and 2 bases stayed unmatched. CDR3 length: 12 residues. CDR3 bases: TGTGCCACCTGGGACGACGATTGGATCAAGACGTTT. This sequence encodes CATWDDDWIKTF.

In its sample, this clone was seen a few times. The rearrangement uses TRGV4 and TRGJ1 or TRGJ2. The trim removed 1 base at V and 6 bases at J, leaving 6 bases unmatched. Germline-derived CDR1 and CDR2 are EGSTGY and YDSYTSSV. This CDR3 spans 13 amino acids. The CDR3 spells CATWDGASYKKLF. The CDR3 coding sequence is TGTGCCACCTGGGATGGCGCCAGTTATAAGAAACTCTTT.